This T cell receptor beta chain was identified in a study of control samples from healthy donors and cancer patients. Assay used: immunoSEQ multiplex PCR; TCRdb lists only in-frame clones, some missing. This table holds 180,000 or so clones, 90% to 95% found once. The CDR3 runs 18 residues. CDR1 and CDR2 from the germline V gene are MGHDK and SYGVNS. The V and J ends lost 4 bases and 5 bases respectively, with 26 bases between them. The TCR sequence derives from a woman in her fifties or sixties in good health. This chain joins TRBV25-1 and TRBJ2-5, with a tentative D call TRBD2 (5 bases). Sequencing was done on a sample of blood. The DNA for the CDR3 is TGTGCCAGCAGTGTCTCCGGGCTAGCCCTATCCAACCGGGAGACCCAGTACTTC. Translation gives CASSVSGLALSNRETQYF.